This T cell receptor (beta chain) comes out of a study of OX40 agonist ivuxolimab in advanced cancers. Study outcomes and limitations: Partial responders treated at 0.1-3.0 mg/kg exhibited clonal expansion among the lowest measured.

V lost 4 bases to trimming and J lost 6 bases, with 9 bases between them. CDR1 is SGHTS, CDR2 YDEGEE, per germline. The CDR3 spans 12 residues. TCRdb keeps only in-frame clones here, not all; method: immunoSEQ multiplex PCR. The sample gives nearly 60,000 clones, over 75% of which show up once; about 0.8% is in the top ten. As for this clone: Its antigen is as yet unknown.

This TCR was sampled from an adult with an advanced solid tumor such as melanoma, head and neck, liver or kidney cancer. The material was CD4+ or CD8+ T cells sorted from blood, obtained in a trial of the OX40 agonist ivuxolimab. The J gene is TRBJ2-3, the V gene TRBV5-8; D is unresolved. CDR3 DNA sequence: TGTGCCAGCAGCGCGAGGTGGGATACGCAGTATTTT. Its translation is CASSARWDTQYF.